The TCR beta chain described here comes from a study of blood T cell repertoires in COVID-19. Across the whole study: Some COVID-19 samples were acute and others convalescent; all came from the United States, Italy and Spain. PBMCs, B-cell-depleted T cells, or T cells were the source of the cDNA or gDNA that made up the material.

The germline V gene has CDR1 KGHSH and CDR2 LQKENI. The CDR3 covers 13 residues. J gave up 5 bases and V 5 bases, and 2 bases lay outside the gene matches. Only in-frame clones appear in the TCRdb table, and some are missing; sequencing was by immunoSEQ multiplex PCR. The sample shows some 83,000 clones, about 86% of them seen only once. The sequenced material came from peripheral blood. This chain links TRBV18 with TRBJ2-5; 10 positions agree with TRBD2. This clonotype was obtained from a man aged 80 or over with acute or convalescent COVID-19. The CDR3 protein is CASSSGLAETQYF. The CDR3 coding sequence is TGTGCCAGCTCATCGGGACTAGCGGAGACCCAGTACTTC.